This entry describes one T cell receptor (beta chain). Germline V CDR1 and CDR2: SGHRS, YFSETQ. This CDR3 contains 15 residues. The V gene end was trimmed by 1 base and the J gene end by 6 bases; junction bases not matched to a gene: 6. This specimen comes from a study of chemoradiotherapy in HPV16-positive cancers. The assay was immunoSEQ multiplex PCR, and TCRdb's table has in-frame clones only and misses some. The sample has tens of thousands of clones, more than 80% seen once. The source of this sequence is a human donor with HPV-associated anogenital cancer. The gene calls are TRBV5-1 and TRBJ2-1; the match to TRBD1 covers 8 bases. The sample was blood, taken from a patient who underwent chemoradiotherapy. CDR3 in DNA: TGCGCCAGCAGCTTGTACCAGGGGGCAGGCAATGAGCAGTTCTTC. This translates into CASSLYQGAGNEQFF.